This entry concerns a single T cell receptor (beta chain). Its antigen has not been determined. Base-call qualities are not available, and no considerably larger clone is one nucleotide away. This specimen's time point label, interpreted: baseline before first vaccination. The vaccinee samples were drawn from two UK trials, COV001 and COV002, one of which was a single-blind randomized controlled phase 2/3 trial testing AZD1222 (ChAdOx1 nCoV-19) in healthy adults. For TCRbeta chain sequencing, PBMC samples were collected from trial participants at day 0 and at day 28 after the second dose. The sample is drawn from a study of T cell responses to AZD1222 COVID-19 vaccine (dated by TCRdb to the early 2020s). Regarding the study in general: AZD1222 recipients whose second dose came at about 4 weeks and those whose second dose came at about 12 weeks were combined into one group, since spike-specific TCR depth and breadth did not differ between the two schedules. A total of around 240 trial participants underwent TCR sequencing, of whom about 200 received two doses of AZD1222 and some 25 received two doses of the MenACWY control vaccine. Enrollment into the trials was organized by age into subgroups of 18-55, 56-69 and 70-plus years, and those subgroups contained approximately 160, 26 and 62 TCR-sequenced participants, respectively. What the study reported, not specific to this receptor: The vaccine-associated CD4 TCRs covered the entire spike protein, and the dominant responses fell in regions 160-218 and 743-854. Nearly half of unique spike-specific TCRs reportedly recognized epitopes outside regions mutated in the B.1.351 and B.1.1.7 variants. Spike-specific TCR breadth and depth rose significantly after two AZD1222 doses compared with day 0 and with MenACWY recipients. Participants were mostly white British, with more females than males. The authors suggested clonal diversity may have been underestimated. The 56-69-year group was small, and its depth increase did not reach significance, likely because of low power. Conclusions about previously exposed vaccinees were limited because only six AZD1222 recipients were SARS-CoV-2 seropositive at baseline. Because no day 14 peak-response samples were available, the repertoires could be characterized only after the peak T cell response.

The CDR3 regions of human TCRbeta chains were analyzed by immunosequencing. Regarding the original processing steps: Repertoire TCRs were checked for matches against a reference library of SARS-CoV-2-specific TCRs that had been generated using the MIRA antigen-specificity platform. Breadth meant the fraction of unique TCRs that were SARS-CoV-2-associated, whereas depth meant the fraction of total T cells that were SARS-CoV-2-associated. Using the MIRA data, each spike-specific TCR was assigned both to the spike region to which the TCR was reactive and to a CD4 or CD8 class. Log10-transformed breadth and depth values were compared by one-way ANOVA with Sidak's multiple comparisons tests. Not all clones reach the TCRdb copy of this immuneACCESS table, which keeps in-frame sequences only. Checked studies attribute under half of the gap to unresolved V genes and leave the rest unexplained. V and J calls and clone size follow that table, whereas D and trimming were derived from the DNA. This sample is represented by more than 95,000 clones; 93% of them were singletons. Under 3.5% of the sample comes from the top ten.

The sample in question was peripheral blood, obtained on day 0 of AZD1222 vaccination. This TCR was sampled from an adult in good health.

Here the CDR3 is given as CASSARRGASGLDTQYF. The nucleotide sequence reads TGTGCCAGTAGTGCCCGACGGGGGGCTAGCGGTCTAGATACGCAGTATTTT. The chain is assembled from TRBV19 and TRBJ2-3; the D gene is perhaps TRBD2, from 7 matching bases. CDR1 and CDR2 are read off the germline V gene (reference sequence) as LNHDA and SQIVND. The CDR3 runs 17 residues from the cysteine to the phenylalanine. Only the CDR3 part of the read is kept: 51 bases, read in frame from the first base. V is clipped by 5 bases and J by 5 bases, and the sequence between their germline boundaries is 23 bases long.